This TCR beta chain was observed in a study of blood T cell repertoires in COVID-19. Authors' analysis steps: Nucleated cell counts were estimated from reference gene primer amplification. Profiling relied on immunoSEQ multiplex PCR, and the TCRdb table lists in-frame clones only, not all of them. That table supplies the V and J calls and clone size; D and trimming were determined from the DNA. The table shows over 110,000 clones, with over 75% occurring only once. Self-reported history from a screening survey and questionnaire set each donor's cohort. Per the germline V gene, CDR1 is SGHDT and CDR2 is YYEEEE. This CDR3 comprises 16 residues. The V gene end was trimmed by 0 bases and the J gene end by 3 bases; junction bases not matched to a gene: 8.

Material: PBMCs or T cells enriched from blood (not recorded which). V and J are TRBV5-6 and TRBJ2-7; 8 bases fit TRBD1. The receptor comes from a man aged 45-65 years in a cohort exposed to, infected with or recovered from COVID-19 (not recorded which). CDR3 DNA: TGTGCCAGCAGCTTGGTGTTATTCGGGACAGGCTACGAGCAGTACTTC. Translated: CASSLVLFGTGYEQYF. The full variable domain, completed using reference TRBV5-6 and TRBJ2-7, is DAGVTQSPTHLIKTRGQQVTLRCSPKSGHDTVSWYQQALGQGPQFIFQYYEEEERQRGNFPDRFSGHQFPNYSSELNVNALLLGDSALYLCASSLVLFGTGYEQYFGPGTRLTVT.